A single sample is the source of the 4 T cell receptor beta chains below, sequenced in a study of blood T cell repertoires in COVID-19. Using immunoSEQ multiplex PCR, the repertoire was profiled, and TCRdb retains in-frame clones only, with some absent. The repertoire holds hundreds of thousands of clones, with approximately 83% as singletons. Specimen: peripheral blood. The receptors were sampled from a woman between 25 and 40 years old who had recovered from COVID-19.

The chain couples TRBV19 to TRBJ1-6, with 7 bases aligning to TRBD1. V dropped 6 bases and J dropped 7; count of bases not matched to a gene: 6. The CDR3 length is 14 residues. Per germline, CDR1 LNHDA and CDR2 SQIVND (reference sequence). The CDR3, as DNA: TGTGCCAGTAGCGTGGGACAGTTCAATTCACCCCTCCACTTT. Encoded protein: CASSVGQFNSPLHF.

CDR3 sequence: CASSLEELNSYEQYF. The CDR3 bases are TGTGCCAGCAGCTTAGAAGAGCTGAACTCCTACGAGCAGTACTTC. The V call is TRBV7-8, the J call TRBJ2-7; D ambiguous. Germline V gene sequence: CDR1 SGHVS, CDR2 FQNEAQ. This CDR3 is built from 15 residues. V lost 1 base, J lost 0 bases, and 10 bases lay in between.

The chain employs TRBV28 and TRBJ1-4, with D possibly TRBD1 on 5 matching bases. Germline V gene sequence: CDR1 MDHEN, CDR2 SYDVKM. Between the trimmed V and J ends, which lost 7 bases and 4 bases, there was a span of 10 bases. The CDR3 covers 13 residues. This chain's CDR3 is CASIGGLNEKLFF. In DNA, the CDR3 is TGTGCCAGCATCGGGGGACTTAATGAAAAACTGTTTTTT.

The chain recombines TRBV18 with TRBJ1-2; D is unclear. Germline CDR1 and CDR2: KGHSH and LQKENI. The CDR3 has 14 amino acids. Trimming stripped 4 bases from V and 0 bases from J, with 9 bases between. The CDR3 loop reads CASSLEIANYGYTF. CDR3 in DNA: TGTGCCAGCTCACTAGAGATAGCTAACTATGGCTACACCTTC.